The rows below give T cell receptor beta chains drawn from one sample of a study of CD8+CD57+ T cells in acquired aplastic anemia. TCRdb re-called the reads with MiXCR, one entry per CDR3 protein. The table records about 180,000 distinct CDR3 sequences, roughly 50% of them present only once. Specimen: sorted CD4+, CD8+, or CD8+CD57+ T cells (not recorded which) from PBMCs. These receptors were taken from a human donor with aplastic anemia. Each CDR3 is given with its conserved first and last residue. Each record gives: clone size, J gene, D gene, V gene, CDR3 protein, CDR3 DNA. D genes are given only for firm matches. Only some rows state a clone size, as once, few, many or a class for expanded clones.

>once|TRBJ2-7|.|TRBV2
CASSEARTEPPSYEQYF
TGTGCCAGCAGTGAAGCCCGGACGGAGCCTCCCTCCTACGAGCAGTACTTC
>few|TRBJ2-4|TRBD1|TRBV6-2/TRBV6-3
CASSYGTGASSAKNIQYF
TGTGCCAGCAGTTACGGGACAGGGGCCTCTTCGGCCAAAAACATTCAGTACTTC
>many|TRBJ1-6|.|TRBV6-1
CASRQGTGTPLHF
TGTGCCAGCAGACAGGGAACGGGGACACCCCTCCACTTT
>.|TRBJ2-5|.|TRBV19
CASRGEWTLGTQYF
TGTGCCAGTAGGGGGGAATGGACCTTAGGGACCCAGTACTTC
>.|TRBJ1-2|.|TRBV29-1
CSVEERYGYTF
TGCAGCGTTGAAGAAAGGTATGGCTACACCTTC
>few|TRBJ2-6|.|TRBV3-1
CASSQEIGFSGANVLTF
TGTGCCAGCAGCCAAGAAATCGGGTTCTCTGGGGCCAACGTCCTGACTTTC
>many|TRBJ1-3|.|TRBV10-3
CAISPGDPGNTIYF
TGTGCCATCAGTCCAGGGGACCCTGGAAACACCATATATTTT
>.|TRBJ2-7|.|TRBV15
CATSSRLVGEQYF
TGTGCCACCAGCAGCCGACTAGTAGGTGAGCAGTACTTC
>.|TRBJ2-3|.|TRBV10-3
CAIRETGVSTDTQYF
TGTGCCATCAGAGAGACAGGAGTTAGCACAGATACGCAGTATTTT
>.|TRBJ1-1|TRBD1|TRBV15
CATSSRDRGAFF
TGTGCCACCAGCAGCCGGGACAGGGGAGCTTTCTTT
>few|TRBJ2-7|.|TRBV25-1
CASVKKGYSYEQYF
TGTGCCAGCGTAAAGAAGGGTTATTCCTACGAGCAGTACTTC
>.|TRBJ2-7|TRBD1|TRBV10-3
CAISESGTGTYF
TGTGCCATCAGTGAGTCAGGGACAGGCACGTACTTC
>.|TRBJ1-2|TRBD1|TRBV10-2
CASSEDRDYGYTF
TGCGCCAGCAGTGAGGACAGGGACTATGGCTACACCTTC
>.|TRBJ1-2|.|TRBV24-1
CATSEPGLGGYTF
TGTGCCACCAGTGAACCGGGGCTAGGTGGCTACACCTTC
>.|TRBJ1-1|.|TRBV7-3
CASSFNQNTEAFF
TGTGCCAGCAGCTTTAATCAGAACACTGAAGCTTTCTTT
>.|TRBJ2-7|TRBD2|TRBV20-1
CSARGGTSVYEQYF
TGCAGTGCTAGGGGAGGGACTAGCGTTTACGAGCAGTACTTC
>.|TRBJ2-2|.|TRBV24-1
CATGVWAGELFF
TGTGCCACCGGGGTATGGGCCGGGGAGCTGTTTTTT
>few|TRBJ1-1|.|TRBV7-9
CASTQGSEAFF
TGTGCCAGCACGCAGGGATCTGAAGCTTTCTTT
>.|TRBJ2-3|TRBD2|TRBV20-1
CSARSGRGADTQYF
TGCAGTGCTAGGAGCGGGAGAGGAGCAGATACGCAGTATTTT
>.|TRBJ1-1|.|TRBV10-3
CAISSRVNTEAFF
TGTGCCATCAGTTCCAGGGTGAACACTGAAGCTTTCTTT
>few|TRBJ1-3|.|TRBV30
CAWAGWKGNTIYF
TGTGCCTGGGCAGGGTGGAAGGGAAACACCATATATTTT
>.|TRBJ2-7|.|TRBV11-2
CASSRNRDLTFYEQYF
TGTGCCAGCAGCCGGAACCGGGACTTAACCTTCTACGAGCAGTACTTC
>.|TRBJ1-1|.|TRBV12-3/TRBV12-4
CASSGQGHGTEAFF
TGTGCCAGCAGTGGGCAGGGCCACGGCACTGAAGCTTTCTTT
>.|TRBJ2-7|TRBD1|TRBV10-3
CAIRPLDRGGSEQYF
TGTGCCATCAGGCCCCTGGACAGGGGAGGGTCCGAGCAGTACTTC
>once|TRBJ2-7|.|TRBV2
CASSANIYSYEQYF
TGTGCCAGCAGCGCCAATATTTACTCTTACGAGCAGTACTTC
>.|TRBJ1-6|TRBD1|TRBV19
CASSIVGTGRSPLHF
TGTGCCAGTAGTATAGTAGGGACAGGGCGTTCACCCCTCCACTTT
>many|TRBJ2-7|.|TRBV15
CATSRTHEQYF
TGTGCCACCAGCAGAACCCACGAGCAGTACTTC
>.|TRBJ2-5|.|TRBV29-1
CSVEGQGGRETQYF
TGCAGCGTTGAAGGACAGGGAGGAAGGGAGACCCAGTACTTC
>.|TRBJ1-6|.|TRBV10-3
CAGWGGERNSPLHF
TGTGCCGGCTGGGGGGGAGAACGTAATTCACCCCTCCACTTT
>.|TRBJ1-4|.|TRBV5-6
CASSPLDGKLFF
TGTGCCAGCAGCCCACTGGACGGAAAACTGTTTTTT
>few|TRBJ2-3|.|TRBV4-2
CASSQGYSTDTQYF
TGTGCCAGCAGCCAGGGGTATAGCACAGATACGCAGTATTTT
>few|TRBJ1-2|.|TRBV5-1
CASSPNQNYGYTF
TGCGCCAGCAGCCCTAATCAGAACTATGGCTACACCTTC
>few|TRBJ1-1|TRBD1|TRBV12-3/TRBV12-4
CASSLGQGAFF
TGTGCCAGCAGTTTAGGACAGGGAGCTTTCTTT
>.|TRBJ1-1|.|TRBV6-5
CASSLTVGRAEAFF
TGTGCCAGCAGTTTGACAGTGGGGAGGGCTGAAGCTTTCTTT
>many|TRBJ1-4|TRBD1|TRBV7-9
CASSLTGRNEKLFF
TGTGCCAGCAGCTTGACAGGGCGAAATGAAAAACTGTTTTTT
>.|TRBJ1-6|.|TRBV9
CASSGDRLNSPLHF
TGTGCCAGCAGCGGTGACAGGCTCAATTCACCCCTCCACTTT
>.|TRBJ2-2|TRBD1|TRBV7-3
CASSPRGSGELFF
TGTGCCAGCAGTCCCAGGGGGTCCGGGGAGCTGTTTTTT
>.|TRBJ2-7|.|TRBV12-3/TRBV12-4
CAISEQQADEQYF
TGTGCCATCAGTGAACAACAGGCGGACGAGCAGTACTTC
>.|TRBJ2-7|TRBD1|TRBV29-1
CSVGTGGGGYEQYF
TGCAGCGTTGGGACAGGGGGCGGCGGTTACGAGCAGTACTTC
>once|TRBJ1-1|.|TRBV2
CASSVLQGNTEAFF
TGTGCCAGCAGTGTGCTACAGGGCAACACTGAAGCTTTCTTT
>many|TRBJ1-4|.|TRBV9
CASSVAGLQGEKLFF
TGTGCCAGCAGCGTAGCGGGACTCCAAGGGGAAAAACTGTTTTTT
>.|TRBJ2-3|.|TRBV29-1
CSAHRVDTQYF
TGCAGCGCCCATCGCGTAGATACGCAGTATTTT
>.|TRBJ1-1|.|TRBV9
CASSVGFGTEAFF
TGTGCCAGCAGCGTGGGATTCGGCACTGAAGCTTTCTTT
>.|TRBJ2-1|.|TRBV29-1
CSVDPGNEQFF
TGCAGCGTTGATCCGGGCAATGAGCAGTTCTTC
>.|TRBJ2-7|TRBD2|TRBV20-1
CSAPASGGTHEQYF
TGCAGTGCTCCTGCTAGCGGGGGCACCCACGAGCAGTACTTC
>many|TRBJ1-2|.|TRBV19
CASSIKTFDFYGYTF
TGTGCCAGTAGTATAAAAACCTTTGACTTCTATGGCTACACCTTC
>many|TRBJ2-7|.|TRBV20-1
CSARDRSREGRSYEQYF
TGCAGTGCTAGAGATAGGTCTCGCGAAGGGCGGTCCTACGAGCAGTACTTC
>.|TRBJ1-1|.|TRBV20-1
CSARDPSFRFRGNSRTEAFF
TGCAGTGCTAGAGATCCGTCCTTTCGATTCAGGGGAAATTCAAGGACTGAAGCTTTCTTT
>.|TRBJ2-2|.|TRBV7-2
CASSFGGELFF
TGTGCCAGCAGCTTCGGCGGGGAGCTGTTTTTT
>.|TRBJ1-5|.|TRBV9
CASSPTGKGQPQHF
TGTGCCAGCAGTCCCACAGGAAAAGGCCAGCCCCAGCATTTT
>.|TRBJ2-2|.|TRBV19
CASSRTTSSTGELFF
TGTGCCAGTAGTCGCACCACTAGCAGCACCGGGGAGCTGTTTTTT